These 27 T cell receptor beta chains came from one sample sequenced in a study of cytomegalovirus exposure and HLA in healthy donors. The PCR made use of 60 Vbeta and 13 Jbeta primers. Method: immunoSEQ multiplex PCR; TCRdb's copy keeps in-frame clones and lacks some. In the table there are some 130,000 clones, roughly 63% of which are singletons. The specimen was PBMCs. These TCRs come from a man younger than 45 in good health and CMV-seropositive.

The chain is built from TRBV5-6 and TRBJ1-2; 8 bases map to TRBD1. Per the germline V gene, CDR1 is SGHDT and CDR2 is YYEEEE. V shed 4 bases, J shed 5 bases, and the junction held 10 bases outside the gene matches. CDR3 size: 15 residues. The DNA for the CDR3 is TGTGCCAGCAGCCTGGACAGGGCGACGATTTATGGCTACACCTTC. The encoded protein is CASSLDRATIYGYTF.

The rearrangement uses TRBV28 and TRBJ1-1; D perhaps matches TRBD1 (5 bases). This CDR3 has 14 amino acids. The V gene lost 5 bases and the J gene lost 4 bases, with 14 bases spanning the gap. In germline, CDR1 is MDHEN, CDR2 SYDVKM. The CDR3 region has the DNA TGTGCCAGCAGTGGGGGAGGGACCCCCACTGAAGCTTTCTTT. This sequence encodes CASSGGGTPTEAFF.

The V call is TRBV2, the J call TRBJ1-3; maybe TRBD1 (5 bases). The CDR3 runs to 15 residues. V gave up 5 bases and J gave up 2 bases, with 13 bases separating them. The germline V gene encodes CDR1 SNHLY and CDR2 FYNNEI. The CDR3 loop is CASSSDGGAGNTIYF. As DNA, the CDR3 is TGTGCCAGCAGTTCAGACGGAGGGGCTGGAAACACCATATATTTT.

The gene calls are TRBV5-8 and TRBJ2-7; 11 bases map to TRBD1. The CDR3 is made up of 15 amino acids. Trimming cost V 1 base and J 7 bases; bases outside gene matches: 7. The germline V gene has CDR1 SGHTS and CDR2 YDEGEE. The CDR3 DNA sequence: TGTGCCAGCAGCTTGCCCGGACAGGGGGCAAGGGAGCAGTACTTC. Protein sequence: CASSLPGQGAREQYF.

The DNA of the CDR3 is TGCGCCAGCAGCTTAAGACAGGGGATCTACGAGCAGTACTTC. It codes for CASSLRQGIYEQYF. J is TRBJ2-7 and V is TRBV5-1, with 8 bases that match TRBD1. This CDR3 is 14 amino acids long. Germline lookup yields CDR1 SGHRS and CDR2 YFSETQ. Unmatched junction bases numbered 4, after V lost 2 bases and J lost 3 bases.

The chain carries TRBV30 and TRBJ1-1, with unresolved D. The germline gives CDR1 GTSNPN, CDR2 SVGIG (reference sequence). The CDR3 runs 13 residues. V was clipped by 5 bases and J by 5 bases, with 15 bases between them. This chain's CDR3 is CAWAGGSGTEAFF. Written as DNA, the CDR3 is TGTGCCTGGGCGGGAGGGAGTGGAACTGAAGCTTTCTTT.

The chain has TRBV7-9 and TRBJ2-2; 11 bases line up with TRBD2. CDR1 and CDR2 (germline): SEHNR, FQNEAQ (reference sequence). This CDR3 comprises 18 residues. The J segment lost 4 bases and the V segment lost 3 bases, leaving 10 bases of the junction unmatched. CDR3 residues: CASSFVLAGAVLTGELFF. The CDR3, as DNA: TGTGCCAGCAGCTTTGTACTAGCGGGAGCGGTTCTCACCGGGGAGCTGTTTTTT.

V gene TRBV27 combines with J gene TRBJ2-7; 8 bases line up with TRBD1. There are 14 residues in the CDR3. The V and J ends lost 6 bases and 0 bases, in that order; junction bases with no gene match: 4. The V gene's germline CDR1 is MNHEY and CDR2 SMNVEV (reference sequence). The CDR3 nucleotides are TGTGCCAGCAGCGGGGACAGGAGCTCCTACGAGCAGTACTTC. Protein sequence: CASSGDRSSYEQYF.

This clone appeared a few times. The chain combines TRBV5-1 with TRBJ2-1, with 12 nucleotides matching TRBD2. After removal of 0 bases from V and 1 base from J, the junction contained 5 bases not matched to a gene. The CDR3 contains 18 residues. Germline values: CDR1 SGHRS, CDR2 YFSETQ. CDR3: CASSLGLAGEGSYNEQFF. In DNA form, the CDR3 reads TGCGCCAGCAGCTTGGGACTAGCGGGAGAAGGGTCCTACAATGAGCAGTTCTTC.

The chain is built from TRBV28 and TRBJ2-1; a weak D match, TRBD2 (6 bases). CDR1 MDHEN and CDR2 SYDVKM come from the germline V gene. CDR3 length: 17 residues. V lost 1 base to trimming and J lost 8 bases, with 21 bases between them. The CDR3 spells CASSLSLLAETSDEQFF. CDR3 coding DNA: TGTGCCAGCAGTTTATCCCTCTTAGCGGAGACGAGCGATGAGCAGTTCTTC.

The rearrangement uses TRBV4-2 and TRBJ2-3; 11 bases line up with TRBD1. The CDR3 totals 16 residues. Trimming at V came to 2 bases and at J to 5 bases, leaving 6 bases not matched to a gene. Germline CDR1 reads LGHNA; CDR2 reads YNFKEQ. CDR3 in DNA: TGTGCCAGCAGCCAATGGGGGGGGACAGGGGGAGATACGCAGTATTTT. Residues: CASSQWGGTGGDTQYF.

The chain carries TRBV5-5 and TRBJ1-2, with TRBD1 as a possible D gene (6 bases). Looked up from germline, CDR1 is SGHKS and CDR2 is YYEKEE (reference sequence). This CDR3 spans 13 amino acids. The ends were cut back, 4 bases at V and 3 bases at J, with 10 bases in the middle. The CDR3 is CASSPGTYYGYTF. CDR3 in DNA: TGTGCCAGCAGCCCCGGGACATACTATGGCTACACCTTC. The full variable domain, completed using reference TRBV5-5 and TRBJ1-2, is DAGVTQSPTHLIKTRGQQVTLRCSPISGHKSVSWYQQVLGQGPQFIFQYYEKEERGRGNFPDRFSARQFPNYSSELNVNALLLGDSALYLCASSPGTYYGYTFGSGTRLTVV.

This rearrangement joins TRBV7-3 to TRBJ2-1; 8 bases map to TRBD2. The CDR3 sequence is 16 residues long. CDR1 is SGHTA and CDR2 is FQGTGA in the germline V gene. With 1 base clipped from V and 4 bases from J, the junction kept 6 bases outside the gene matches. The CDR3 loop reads CASSLISLADYNEQFF. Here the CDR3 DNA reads TGTGCCAGCAGCTTAATCTCACTAGCGGATTACAATGAGCAGTTCTTC.

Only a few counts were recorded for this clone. CDR3 region: CASSELWQMNTEAFF. The CDR3 DNA reads TGTGCCAGCAGTGAATTGTGGCAAATGAACACTGAAGCTTTCTTT. This chain connects TRBV2 to TRBJ1-1; D is unresolved. The CDR3 totals 15 residues. Trimming shortened V by 2 bases and J by 0 bases, and 10 bases separated the two germline ends. Germline CDR1 reads SNHLY; CDR2 reads FYNNEI. Full variable domain (outside the CDR3, taken from reference TRBV2 and TRBJ1-1): EPEVTQTPSHQVTQMGQEVILRCVPISNHLYFYWYRQILGQKVEFLVSFYNNEISEKSEIFDDQFSVERPDGSNFTLKIRSTKLEDSAMYFCASSELWQMNTEAFFGQGTRLTVV.

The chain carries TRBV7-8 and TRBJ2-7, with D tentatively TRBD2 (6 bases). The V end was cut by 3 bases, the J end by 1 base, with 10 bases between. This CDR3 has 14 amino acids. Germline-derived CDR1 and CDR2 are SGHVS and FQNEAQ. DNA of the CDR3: TGTGCCAGCAGCTTGGGACTGCATTCCTACGAGCAGTACTTC. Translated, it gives CASSLGLHSYEQYF.

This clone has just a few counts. CDR3 sequence reads: CASSQVGLAGGTTGELFF. In DNA form, the CDR3 reads TGTGCCAGCAGCCAAGTGGGACTAGCGGGAGGTACCACCGGGGAGCTGTTTTTT. The chain carries TRBV4-2 and TRBJ2-2; 15 nucleotides line up with TRBD2. Per germline, CDR1 LGHNA and CDR2 YNFKEQ. Trimming cost V 1 base and J 4 bases; bases outside gene matches: 4. There are 18 residues in the CDR3.

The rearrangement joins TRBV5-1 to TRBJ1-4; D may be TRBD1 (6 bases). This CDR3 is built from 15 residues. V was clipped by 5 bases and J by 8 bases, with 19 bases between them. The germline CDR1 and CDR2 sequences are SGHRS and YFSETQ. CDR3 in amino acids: CASRDTGRGQEKLFF. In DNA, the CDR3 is TGCGCCAGCAGAGACACAGGGCGCGGTCAGGAAAAACTGTTTTTT. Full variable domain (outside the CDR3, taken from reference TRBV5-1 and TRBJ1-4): KAGVTQTPRYLIKTRGQQVTLSCSPISGHRSVSWYQQTPGQGLQFLFEYFSETQRNKGNFPGRFSGRQFSNSRSEMNVSTLELGDSALYLCASRDTGRGQEKLFFGSGTQLSVL.

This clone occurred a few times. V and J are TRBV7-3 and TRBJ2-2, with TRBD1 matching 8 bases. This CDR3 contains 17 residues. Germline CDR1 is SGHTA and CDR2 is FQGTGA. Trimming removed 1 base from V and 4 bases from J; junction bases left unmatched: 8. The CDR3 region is CASSLRKFQGATGELFF. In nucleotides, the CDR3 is TGTGCCAGCAGCTTAAGGAAGTTTCAGGGGGCCACCGGGGAGCTGTTTTTT. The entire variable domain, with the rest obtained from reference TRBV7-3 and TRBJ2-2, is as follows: GAGVSQTPSNKVTEKGKYVELRCDPISGHTALYWYRQSLGQGPEFLIYFQGTGAADDSGLPNDRFFAVRPEGSVSTLKIQRTERGDSAVYLCASSLRKFQGATGELFFGEGSRLTVL.

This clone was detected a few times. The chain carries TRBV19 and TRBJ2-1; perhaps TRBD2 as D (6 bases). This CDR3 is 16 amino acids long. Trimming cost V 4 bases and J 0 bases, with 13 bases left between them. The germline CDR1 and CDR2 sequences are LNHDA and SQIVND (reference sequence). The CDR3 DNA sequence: TGTGCCAGTAGTAGGGCGGGATACCACTCCTACAATGAGCAGTTCTTC. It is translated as CASSRAGYHSYNEQFF.

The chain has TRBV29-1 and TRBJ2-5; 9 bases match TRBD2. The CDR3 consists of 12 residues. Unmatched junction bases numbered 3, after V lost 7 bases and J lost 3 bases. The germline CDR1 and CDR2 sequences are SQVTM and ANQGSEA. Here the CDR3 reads CSARLAEETQYF. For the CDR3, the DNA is TGCAGCGCGAGACTAGCGGAAGAGACCCAGTACTTC.

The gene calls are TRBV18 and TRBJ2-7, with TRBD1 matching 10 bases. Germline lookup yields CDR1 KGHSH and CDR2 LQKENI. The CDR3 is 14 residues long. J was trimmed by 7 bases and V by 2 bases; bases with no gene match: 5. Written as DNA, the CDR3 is TGTGCCAGCTCACCAAGACAGGGGGCGGGGGAGCAGTACTTC. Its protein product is CASSPRQGAGEQYF.

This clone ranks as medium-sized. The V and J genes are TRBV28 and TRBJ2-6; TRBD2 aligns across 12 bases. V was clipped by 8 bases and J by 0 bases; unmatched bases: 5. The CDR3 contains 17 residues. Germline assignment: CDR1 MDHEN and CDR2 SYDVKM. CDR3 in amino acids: CASVTSGSSSGANVLTF. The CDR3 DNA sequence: TGTGCCAGCGTGACTAGCGGGAGTAGCTCTGGGGCCAACGTCCTGACTTTC.

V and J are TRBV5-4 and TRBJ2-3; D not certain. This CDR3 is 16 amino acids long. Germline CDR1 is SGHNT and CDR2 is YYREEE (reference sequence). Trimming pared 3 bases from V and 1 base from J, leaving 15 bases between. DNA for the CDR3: TGTGCCAGCAGCTCGGAGAGCTGGTCCGGCACAGATACGCAGTATTTT. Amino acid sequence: CASSSESWSGTDTQYF.

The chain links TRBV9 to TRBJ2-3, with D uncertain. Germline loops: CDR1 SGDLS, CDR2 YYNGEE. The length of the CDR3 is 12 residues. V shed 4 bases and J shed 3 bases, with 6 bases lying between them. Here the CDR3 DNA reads TGTGCCAGCAGCTCTATTACAGATACGCAGTATTTT. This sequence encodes CASSSITDTQYF.

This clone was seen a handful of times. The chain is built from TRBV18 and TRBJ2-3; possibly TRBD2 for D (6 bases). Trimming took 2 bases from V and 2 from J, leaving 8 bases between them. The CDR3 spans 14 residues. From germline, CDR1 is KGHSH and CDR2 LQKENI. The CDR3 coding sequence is TGTGCCAGCTCACCAGGAGGGCACACAGATACGCAGTATTTT. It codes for CASSPGGHTDTQYF. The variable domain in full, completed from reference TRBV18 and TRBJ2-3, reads NAGVMQNPRHLVRRRGQEARLRCSPMKGHSHVYWYRQLPEEGLKFMVYLQKENIIDESGMPKERFSAEFPKEGPSILRIQQVVRGDSAAYFCASSPGGHTDTQYFGPGTRLTVL.

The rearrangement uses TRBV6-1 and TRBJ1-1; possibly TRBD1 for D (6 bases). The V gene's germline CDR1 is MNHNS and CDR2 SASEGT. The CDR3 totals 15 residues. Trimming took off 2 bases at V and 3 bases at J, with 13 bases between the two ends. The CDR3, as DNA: TGTGCCAGCAGTGAATTCCTCAGGGGAGACACTGAAGCTTTCTTT. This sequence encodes CASSEFLRGDTEAFF.

DNA of the CDR3: TGTGCCTGGAGTGCTTTCTGGCCGATCACTGAAGCTTTCTTT. This translates into CAWSAFWPITEAFF. V is TRBV30 and J is TRBJ1-1; no firm D call. V gave up 1 base and J gave up 4 bases, with 13 bases separating them. Germline CDR1 is GTSNPN and CDR2 is SVGIG (reference sequence). This CDR3 has 14 residues. The whole variable domain, remainder taken from reference TRBV30 and TRBJ1-1, is SQTIHQWPATLVQPVGSPLSLECTVEGTSNPNLYWYRQAAGRGLQLLFYSVGIGQISSEVPQNLSASRPQDRQFILSSKKLLLSDSGFYLCAWSAFWPITEAFFGQGTRLTVV.